This T cell receptor (beta chain) was identified during a study of T cells in Graves' hyperthyroidism and ophthalmopathy. Study details: Before treatment of any kind, peripheral blood was taken at initial diagnosis.

Germline assignment: CDR1 MNHEY and CDR2 SVGEGT. CDR3 length: 15 residues. Trimming removed 4 bases at V and 5 bases at J, with 17 bases between. This clonotype showed up many times. Amplified TCR beta CDR3 regions came from RNA transcripts. During a first-round RT-PCR of the TCR CDR3, the HTBI primer set was used. MiXCR, applied by TCRdb to the multiplex PCR reads, yields one record per CDR3 protein. The sample carries nearly 600,000 distinct CDR3 sequences, 13% to 15% recorded once. Uncontrolled infection, other autoimmune disease, pregnancy or lactation disqualified patients from enrolment. This chain uses TRBV6-2 or TRBV6-3 with TRBJ2-5; D gene unclear. This receptor was taken from a woman aged 18-29 years with Graves' ophthalmopathy. Sequencing used blood. CDR3 DNA sequence: TGTGCCAGCAGTTCCTCTGGGCAGGTACTGGAGACCCAGTACTTC. The encoded protein is CASSSSGQVLETQYF.